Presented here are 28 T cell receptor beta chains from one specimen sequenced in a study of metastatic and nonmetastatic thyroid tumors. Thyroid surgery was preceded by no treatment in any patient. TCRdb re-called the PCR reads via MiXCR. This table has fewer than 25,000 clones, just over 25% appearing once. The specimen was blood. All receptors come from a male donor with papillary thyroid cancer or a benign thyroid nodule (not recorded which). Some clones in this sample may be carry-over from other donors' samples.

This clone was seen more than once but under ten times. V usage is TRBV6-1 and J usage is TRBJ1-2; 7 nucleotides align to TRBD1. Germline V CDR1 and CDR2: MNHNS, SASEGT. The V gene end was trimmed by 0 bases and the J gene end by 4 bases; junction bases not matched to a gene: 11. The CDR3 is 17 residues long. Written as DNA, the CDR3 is TGTGCCAGCAGTGAAGCAACCGGGACAGATTACGGCTATGGCTACACCTTC. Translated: CASSEATGTDYGYGYTF.

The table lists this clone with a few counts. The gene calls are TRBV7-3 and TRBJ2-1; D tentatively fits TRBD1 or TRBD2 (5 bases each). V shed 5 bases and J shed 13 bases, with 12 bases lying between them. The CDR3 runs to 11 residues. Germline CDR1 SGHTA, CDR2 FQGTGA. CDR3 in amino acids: CASSQGTYQFF. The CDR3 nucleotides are TGTGCCAGCAGCCAAGGGACCTACCAGTTCTTC.

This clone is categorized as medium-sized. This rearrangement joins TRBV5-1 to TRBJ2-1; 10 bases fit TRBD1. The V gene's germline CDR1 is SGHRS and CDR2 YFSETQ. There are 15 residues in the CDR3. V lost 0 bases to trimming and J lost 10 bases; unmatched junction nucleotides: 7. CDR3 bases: TGCGCCAGCAGCTTGGCCGGGACAGGGGACGCGGAGCAGTTCTTC. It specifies CASSLAGTGDAEQFF. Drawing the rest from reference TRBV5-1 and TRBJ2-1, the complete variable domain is KAGVTQTPRYLIKTRGQQVTLSCSPISGHRSVSWYQQTPGQGLQFLFEYFSETQRNKGNFPGRFSGRQFSNSRSEMNVSTLELGDSALYLCASSLAGTGDAEQFFGPGTRLTVL.

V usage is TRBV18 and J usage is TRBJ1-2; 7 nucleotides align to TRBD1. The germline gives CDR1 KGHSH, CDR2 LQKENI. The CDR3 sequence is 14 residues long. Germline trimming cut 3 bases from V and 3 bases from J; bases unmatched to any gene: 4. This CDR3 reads CASSPTGTDYGYTF. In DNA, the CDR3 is TGTGCCAGCTCACCGACCGGGACAGACTATGGCTACACCTTC.

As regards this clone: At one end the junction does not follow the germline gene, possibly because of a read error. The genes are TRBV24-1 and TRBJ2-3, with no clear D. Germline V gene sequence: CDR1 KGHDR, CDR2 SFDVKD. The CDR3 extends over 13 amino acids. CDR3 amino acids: CATSGTSTDTQYF. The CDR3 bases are TGTGCCACCAGTGGGACGTCAACAGATACCCAGTATTTT.

This CDR3 reads CASSLGYGGSEQYF. The CDR3 region has the DNA TGTGCCAGCTCCCTGGGGTATGGGGGTTCCGAGCAGTACTTC. This rearrangement joins TRBV18 to TRBJ2-7; the D call may be TRBD1 or TRBD2 (5 bases each). Trimming stripped 6 bases from V and 6 bases from J, with 18 bases between. CDR1 is KGHSH, CDR2 LQKENI, per germline. There are 14 residues in the CDR3.

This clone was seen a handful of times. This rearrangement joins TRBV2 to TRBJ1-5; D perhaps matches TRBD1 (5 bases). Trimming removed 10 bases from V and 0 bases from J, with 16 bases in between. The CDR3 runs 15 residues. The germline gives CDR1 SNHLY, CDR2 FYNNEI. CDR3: CATSRGESSNQPQHF. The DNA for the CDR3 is TGTGCCACCAGCAGAGGGGAGTCTAGCAATCAGCCCCAGCATTTT.

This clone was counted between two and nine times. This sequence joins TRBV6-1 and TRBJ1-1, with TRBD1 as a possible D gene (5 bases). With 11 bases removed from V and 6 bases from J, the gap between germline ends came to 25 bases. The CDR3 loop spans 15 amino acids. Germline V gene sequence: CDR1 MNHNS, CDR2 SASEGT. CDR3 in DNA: TGTGCCGTAGAGGGGTGGAGAGCATTGGGGTCTGAAGCTTTCTTT. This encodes CAVEGWRALGSEAFF.

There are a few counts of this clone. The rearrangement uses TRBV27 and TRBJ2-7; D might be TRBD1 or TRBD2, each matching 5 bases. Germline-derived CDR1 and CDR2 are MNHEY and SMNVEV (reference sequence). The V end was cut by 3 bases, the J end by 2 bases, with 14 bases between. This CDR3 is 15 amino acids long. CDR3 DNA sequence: TGTGCCAGCAGTTTGGGGGACCAGTATCCCTACGAGCAGTACTTC. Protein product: CASSLGDQYPYEQYF.

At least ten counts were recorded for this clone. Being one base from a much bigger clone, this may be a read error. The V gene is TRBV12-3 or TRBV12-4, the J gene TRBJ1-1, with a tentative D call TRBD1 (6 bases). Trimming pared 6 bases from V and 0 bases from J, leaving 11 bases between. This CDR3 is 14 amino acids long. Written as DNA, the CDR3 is TGTGCCAGCAGGGGGGCAGGAATGAACACTGAAGCTTTCTTT. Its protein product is CASRGAGMNTEAFF.

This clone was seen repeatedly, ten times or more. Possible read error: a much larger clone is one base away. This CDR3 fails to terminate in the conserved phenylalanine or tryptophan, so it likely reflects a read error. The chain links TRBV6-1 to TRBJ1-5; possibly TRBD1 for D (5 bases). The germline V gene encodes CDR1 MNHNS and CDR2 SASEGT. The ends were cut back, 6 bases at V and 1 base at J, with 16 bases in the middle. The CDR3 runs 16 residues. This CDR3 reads CASRQSGTDSNQPQHL. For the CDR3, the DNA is TGTGCCAGCAGGCAATCCGGGACGGACAGCAATCAGCCCCAGCATCTT.

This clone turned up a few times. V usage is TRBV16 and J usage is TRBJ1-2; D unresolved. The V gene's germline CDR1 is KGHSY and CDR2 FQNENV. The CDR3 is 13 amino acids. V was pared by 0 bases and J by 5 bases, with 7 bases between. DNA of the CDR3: TGTGCCAGCAGCCAATCAGGGATTTATGGCTACACCTTC. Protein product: CASSQSGIYGYTF.

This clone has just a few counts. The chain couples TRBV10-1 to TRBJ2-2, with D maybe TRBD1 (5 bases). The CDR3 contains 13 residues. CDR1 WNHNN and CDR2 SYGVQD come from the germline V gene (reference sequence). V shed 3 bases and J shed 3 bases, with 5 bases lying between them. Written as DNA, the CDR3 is TGCGCCAGCAGTGACAGGGACACCGGGGAGCTGTTTTTT. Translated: CASSDRDTGELFF.

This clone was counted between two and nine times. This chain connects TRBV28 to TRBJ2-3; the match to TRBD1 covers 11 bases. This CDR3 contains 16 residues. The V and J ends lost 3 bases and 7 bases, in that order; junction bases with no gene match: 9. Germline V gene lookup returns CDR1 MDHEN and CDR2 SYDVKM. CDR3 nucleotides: TGTGCCAGCAGTTTCTGGACAGGGGGCGATTTGAATACGCAGTATTTT. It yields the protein CASSFWTGGDLNTQYF.

The CDR3 region has the DNA TGTGCCAGTAGTGTCGGAGGTTGCGGTTTGGGAAATGAGCAGTTCTTC. Its translation is CASSVGGCGLGNEQFF. The V gene is TRBV19, the J gene TRBJ2-1, with D maybe TRBD2 (5 bases). Trimming removed 5 bases from V and 7 bases from J, with 21 bases in between. The germline V gene has CDR1 LNHDA and CDR2 SQIVND (reference sequence). This CDR3 comprises 16 residues.

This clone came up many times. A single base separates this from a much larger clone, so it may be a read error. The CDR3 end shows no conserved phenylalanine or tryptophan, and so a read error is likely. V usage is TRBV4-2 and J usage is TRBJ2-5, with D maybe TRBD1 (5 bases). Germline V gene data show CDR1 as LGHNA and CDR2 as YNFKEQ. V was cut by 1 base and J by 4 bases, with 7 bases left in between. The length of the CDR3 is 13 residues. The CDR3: CASSQGQGETQYS. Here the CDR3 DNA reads TGTGCCAGCAGCCAAGGGCAGGGAGAGACCCAGTACTCC.

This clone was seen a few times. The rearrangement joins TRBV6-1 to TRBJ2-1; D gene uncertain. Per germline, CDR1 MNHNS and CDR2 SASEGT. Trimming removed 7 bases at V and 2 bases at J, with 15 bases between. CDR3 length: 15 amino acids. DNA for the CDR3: TGTGCCAGCATAAGGGAAAACCCAGCCTACAATGAGCAGTTCTTC. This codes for CASIRENPAYNEQFF.

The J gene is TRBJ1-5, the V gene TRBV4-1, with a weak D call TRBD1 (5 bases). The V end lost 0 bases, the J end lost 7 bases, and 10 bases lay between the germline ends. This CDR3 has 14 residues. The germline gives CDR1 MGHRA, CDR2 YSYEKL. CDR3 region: CASSQEGVWQPQHF. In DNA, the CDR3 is TGCGCCAGCAGCCAAGAAGGGGTCTGGCAGCCCCAGCATTTT.

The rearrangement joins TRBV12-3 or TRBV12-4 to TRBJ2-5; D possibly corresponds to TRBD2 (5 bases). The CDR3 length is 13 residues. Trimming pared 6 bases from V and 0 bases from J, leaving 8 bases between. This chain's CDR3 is CASSATNQETQYF. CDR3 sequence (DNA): TGTGCCAGCAGCGCGACTAACCAAGAGACCCAGTACTTC.

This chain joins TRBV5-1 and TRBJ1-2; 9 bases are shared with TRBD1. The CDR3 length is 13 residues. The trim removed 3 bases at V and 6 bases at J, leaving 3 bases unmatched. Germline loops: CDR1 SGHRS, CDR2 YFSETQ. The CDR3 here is CASSSDRGDGYTF. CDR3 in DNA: TGCGCCAGCAGCTCGGACAGGGGAGATGGCTACACCTTC.

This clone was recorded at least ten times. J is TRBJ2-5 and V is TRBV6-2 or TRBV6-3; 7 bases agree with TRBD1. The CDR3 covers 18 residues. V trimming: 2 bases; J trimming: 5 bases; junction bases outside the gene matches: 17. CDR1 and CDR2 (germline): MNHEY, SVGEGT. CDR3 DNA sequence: TGTGCCAGCAGTTACATTGCAGCCCCTTCAGGGGGTGACGAGACCCAGTACTTC. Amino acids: CASSYIAAPSGGDETQYF.

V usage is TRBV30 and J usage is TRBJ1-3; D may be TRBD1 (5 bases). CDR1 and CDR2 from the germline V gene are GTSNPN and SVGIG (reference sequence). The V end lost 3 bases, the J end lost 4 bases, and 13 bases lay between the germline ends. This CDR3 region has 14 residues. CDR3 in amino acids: CAWRDTAAGNTIYF. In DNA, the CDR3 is TGTGCCTGGAGGGACACAGCTGCCGGAAACACCATATATTTT.

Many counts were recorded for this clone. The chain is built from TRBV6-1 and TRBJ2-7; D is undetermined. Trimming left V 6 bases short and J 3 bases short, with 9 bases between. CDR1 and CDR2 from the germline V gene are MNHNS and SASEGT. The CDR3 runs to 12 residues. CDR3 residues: CASRGEFYEQYF. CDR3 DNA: TGTGCCAGCAGGGGTGAGTTCTACGAGCAGTACTTC.

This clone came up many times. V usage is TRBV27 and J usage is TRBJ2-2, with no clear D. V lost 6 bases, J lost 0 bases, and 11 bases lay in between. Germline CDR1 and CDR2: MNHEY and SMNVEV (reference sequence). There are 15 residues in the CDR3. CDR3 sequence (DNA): TGTGCCAGCAGCCTAACCGGGTCGAACACCGGGGAGCTGTTTTTT. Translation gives CASSLTGSNTGELFF.

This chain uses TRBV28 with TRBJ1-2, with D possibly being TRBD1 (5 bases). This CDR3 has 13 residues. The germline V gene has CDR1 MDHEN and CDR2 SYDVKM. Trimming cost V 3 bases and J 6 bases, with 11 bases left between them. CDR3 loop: CASSLEQVHGYTF. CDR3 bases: TGTGCCAGCAGTTTGGAACAGGTCCATGGCTACACCTTC.

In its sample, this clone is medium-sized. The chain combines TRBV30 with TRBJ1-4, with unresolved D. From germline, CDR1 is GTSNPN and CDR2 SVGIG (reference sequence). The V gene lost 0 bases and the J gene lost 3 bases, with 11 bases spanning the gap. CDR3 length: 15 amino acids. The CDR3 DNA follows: TGTGCCTGGAGTGTCGGAGGCAGACCTAATGAAAAACTGTTTTTT. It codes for CAWSVGGRPNEKLFF.

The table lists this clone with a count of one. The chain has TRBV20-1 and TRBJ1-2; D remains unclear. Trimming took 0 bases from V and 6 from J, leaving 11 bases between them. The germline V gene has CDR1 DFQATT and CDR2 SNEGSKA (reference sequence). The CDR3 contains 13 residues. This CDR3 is CSARDPGKDGYTF. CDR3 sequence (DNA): TGCAGTGCTAGAGATCCAGGAAAGGATGGCTACACCTTC.

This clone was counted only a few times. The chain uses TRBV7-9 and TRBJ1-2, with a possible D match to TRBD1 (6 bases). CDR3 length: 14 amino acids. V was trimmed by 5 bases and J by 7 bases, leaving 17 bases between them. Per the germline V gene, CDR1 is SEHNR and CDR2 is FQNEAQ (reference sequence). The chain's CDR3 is CASSVQAGAGGYTF. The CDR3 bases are TGTGCCAGCAGCGTCCAAGCAGGGGCGGGTGGCTACACCTTC.